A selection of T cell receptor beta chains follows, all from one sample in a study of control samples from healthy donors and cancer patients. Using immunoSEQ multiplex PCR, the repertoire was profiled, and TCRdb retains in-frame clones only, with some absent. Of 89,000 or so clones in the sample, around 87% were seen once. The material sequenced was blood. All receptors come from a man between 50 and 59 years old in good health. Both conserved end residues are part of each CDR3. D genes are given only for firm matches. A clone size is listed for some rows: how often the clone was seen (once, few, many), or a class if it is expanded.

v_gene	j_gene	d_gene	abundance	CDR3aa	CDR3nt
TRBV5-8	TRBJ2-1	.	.	CASSLAPGNEQFF	TGTGCCAGCAGCCTGGCTCCCGGCAATGAGCAGTTCTTC
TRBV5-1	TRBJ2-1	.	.	CASSLDPNNEQFF	TGCGCCAGCAGCTTAGACCCTAACAATGAGCAGTTCTTC
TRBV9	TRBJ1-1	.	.	CASSVDGNTEAFF	TGTGCCAGCAGCGTAGACGGGAACACTGAAGCTTTCTTT
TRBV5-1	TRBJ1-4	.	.	CASSSGPGTSGEKLFF	TGCGCCAGCAGCTCAGGTCCCGGGACATCAGGGGAAAAACTGTTTTTT
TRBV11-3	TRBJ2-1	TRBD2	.	CASSLGVAGVGSYNEQFF	TGTGCCAGCAGCTTAGGGGTAGCGGGAGTGGGCTCCTACAATGAGCAGTTCTTC
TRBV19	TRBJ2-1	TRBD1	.	CASSIGTGNEQFF	TGTGCCAGTAGTATCGGGACAGGCAATGAGCAGTTCTTC
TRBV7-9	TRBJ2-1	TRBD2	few	CASRAGGYNEQFF	TGTGCCAGCAGGGCGGGAGGCTACAATGAGCAGTTCTTC
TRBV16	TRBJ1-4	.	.	CASSPRQSNEKLFF	TGTGCCAGCAGCCCGAGACAGAGTAATGAAAAACTGTTTTTT
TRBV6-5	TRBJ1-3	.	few	CASSREPSGNTIYF	TGTGCCAGCAGCAGGGAGCCCTCTGGAAACACCATATATTTT
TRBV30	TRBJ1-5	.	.	CAWSSLGGGNQPQHF	TGTGCCTGGAGTTCCCTTGGGGGGGGGAATCAGCCCCAGCATTTT
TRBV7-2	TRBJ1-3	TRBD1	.	CASSSPQGVGIGTIYF	TGTGCCAGCAGCTCCCCCCAGGGGGTCGGGATTGGCACCATATATTTT
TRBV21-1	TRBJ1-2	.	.	CASSNPGGYGYTF	TGTGCCAGCAGCAACCCTGGGGGTTATGGCTACACCTTC
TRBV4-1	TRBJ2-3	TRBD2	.	CASSQVLAGGVPDTQYF	TGCGCCAGCAGCCAAGTTTTAGCGGGAGGTGTCCCAGATACGCAGTATTTT
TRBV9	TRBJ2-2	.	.	CASSVPGRAGELFF	TGTGCCAGCAGCGTACCAGGGCGGGCAGGGGAGCTGTTTTTT
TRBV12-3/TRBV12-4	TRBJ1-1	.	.	CASSFGGEAFF	TGTGCCAGCAGTTTCGGAGGGGAAGCTTTCTTT